These 27 T cell receptor beta chains came from one sample sequenced in a study of T cells in Graves' hyperthyroidism and ophthalmopathy. TCR beta CDR3 regions were amplified from RNA. HTBI primers were the set used in a first-round RT-PCR of the TCR CDR3. TCRdb re-derived calls from the multiplex PCR reads in MiXCR, one entry per CDR3 protein. The sample has roughly 580,000 distinct CDR3 sequences; 46% are singletons. The sample comprised peripheral blood or thyroid tissue (not recorded which). These TCRs come from a woman aged 18-29 years with Graves' hyperthyroidism.

Comments on this clonotype: The junction departs from germline at one end; a sequencing error may be responsible. The chain uses TRBV10-2 and TRBJ2-2; TRBD2 aligns across 12 bases. The CDR3 spans 16 residues. Germline-derived CDR1 and CDR2 are WSHSY and SAAADI. In DNA, the CDR3 is TGTGCCAGCAGAATACTAGCGGGAGGGAACACCGGGGAGCTGTTTTTT. Translated: CASRILAGGNTGELFF.

The count of this clonotype is one. The chain is built from TRBV10-3 and TRBJ1-2; D might be TRBD1 (6 bases). V gave up 6 bases and J gave up 3 bases, with 17 bases separating them. The CDR3 sequence is 15 residues long. Germline CDR1 and CDR2: ENHRY and SYGVKD. The CDR3 region is CAISPQVAGDYGYTF. The CDR3 DNA reads as TGTGCCATCAGCCCACAGGTTGCAGGGGACTATGGCTACACCTTC.

This clonotype has just a few counts. The rearrangement uses TRBV6-1 and TRBJ2-7, with TRBD1 matching 10 bases. V lost 8 bases, J lost 7 bases, and 11 bases stayed unmatched. CDR3 length: 14 amino acids. The germline gives CDR1 MNHNS, CDR2 SASEGT. The CDR3 DNA sequence: TGTGCCAGCGTGGAGGACAGGGGGACGGGGGAGCAGTACTTC. Amino acids: CASVEDRGTGEQYF.

A few counts support this clonotype. This rearrangement joins TRBV7-2 to TRBJ2-7; 8 positions agree with TRBD2. Germline V gene lookup returns CDR1 SGHTA and CDR2 FQGNSA. Germline trimming cut 3 bases from V and 1 base from J; bases unmatched to any gene: 14. The CDR3 runs to 18 residues. CDR3 bases: TGTGCCAGCAGCTTGAGGGGTCAGGGGCGGGAGGCATCCTACGAGCAGTACTTC. Translation: CASSLRGQGREASYEQYF.

The gene calls are TRBV25-1 and TRBJ2-2; 8 positions agree with TRBD2. V lost 10 bases, J lost 1 base, and 8 bases stayed unmatched. Germline lookup yields CDR1 MGHDK and CDR2 SYGVNS. There are 15 residues in the CDR3. The CDR3 loop reads CATRGGTLNTGELFF. The CDR3 DNA follows: TGTGCCACTCGCGGGGGGACGCTGAACACCGGGGAGCTGTTTTTT.

The chain is built from TRBV19 and TRBJ1-3; D call uncertain. Germline V gene lookup returns CDR1 LNHDA and CDR2 SQIVND (reference sequence). Trimming left V 5 bases short and J 0 bases short, with 17 bases between. CDR3 length: 17 amino acids. CDR3 in DNA: TGTGCCAGTAGTCCTCGTGGGCCCTGGATCTCTGGAAACACCATATATTTT. It encodes CASSPRGPWISGNTIYF.

The rearrangement uses TRBV7-7 and TRBJ2-7; D is unresolved. The CDR3 has 11 amino acids. The V and J ends lost 5 bases and 9 bases respectively, with 11 bases between them. Germline V lookup: CDR1 SSHAT, CDR2 FNYEAQ (reference sequence). The CDR3 region is CASSQGSRQYF. The CDR3 DNA sequence: TGTGCCAGCAGCCAAGGATCGCGGCAGTACTTC.

This clonotype has a handful of counts. V usage is TRBV20-1 and J usage is TRBJ1-2, with D hard to call. Germline V gene lookup returns CDR1 DFQATT and CDR2 SNEGSKA (reference sequence). Trimming left V 3 bases short and J 4 bases short, with 15 bases between. The CDR3 covers 14 residues. The DNA for the CDR3 is TGCAGTGCTAGTTGGAGGGCCTCGGGCTATGGCTACACCTTC. This translates into CSASWRASGYGYTF.

This clonotype was counted between two and nine times. The chain carries TRBV25-1 and TRBJ2-7; unclear D gene. V was shortened by 6 bases and J by 5 bases, with 14 bases between the two germline ends. The length of the CDR3 is 13 residues. Germline V CDR1 and CDR2: MGHDK, SYGVNS. The CDR3 DNA reads TGTGCCAGCAGCGTTGAAGATCGCCACGAGCAGTACTTC. Protein: CASSVEDRHEQYF.

The sample holds a few counts of this clonotype. The rearrangement joins TRBV7-9 to TRBJ2-2, with 7 bases that match TRBD2. CDR1 and CDR2 from the germline V gene are SEHNR and FQNEAQ (reference sequence). The CDR3 contains 15 residues. The V gene end was trimmed by 5 bases and the J gene end by 6 bases; junction bases not matched to a gene: 9. The CDR3 is CASSLNRAGAGELFF. The CDR3 bases are TGTGCCAGCAGCCTTAATCGGGCGGGAGCCGGGGAGCTGTTTTTT.

The rearrangement uses TRBV7-8 and TRBJ2-5; 12 bases match TRBD2. In germline, CDR1 is SGHVS, CDR2 FQNEAQ. The CDR3 contains 16 residues. The J segment lost 2 bases and the V segment lost 3 bases, leaving 4 bases of the junction unmatched. For the CDR3, the DNA is TGTGCCAGCAGCTTGGTGGGGACTAGCGGGCAAGAGACCCAGTACTTC. The encoded protein is CASSLVGTSGQETQYF. The full variable domain, its missing parts supplied by reference TRBV7-8 and TRBJ2-5, is GAGVSQSPRYKVAKRGQDVALRCDPISGHVSLFWYQQALGQGPEFLTYFQNEAQLDKSGLPSDRFFAERPEGSVSTLKIQRTQQEDSAVYLCASSLVGTSGQETQYFGPGTRLLVL.

This clonotype was seen only a few times. The CDR3 sequence: CASSPRVSGTYEQYF. CDR3 coding DNA: TGTGCCAGCAGCCCGCGGGTATCAGGCACCTACGAGCAGTACTTC. The rearrangement links TRBV7-8 to TRBJ2-7, with a tentative D call TRBD2 (5 bases). The V gene's germline CDR1 is SGHVS and CDR2 FQNEAQ. The length of the CDR3 is 15 residues. The V gene lost 5 bases and the J gene lost 2 bases, with 16 bases spanning the gap.

CDR3 DNA: TGTGCCAGCAGCCAAGTGGCTAGCGGCGAGCAGTACTTC. Its translation: CASSQVASGEQYF. The genes are TRBV7-9 and TRBJ2-7; 7 bases are a match to TRBD2. Germline-derived CDR1 and CDR2 are SEHNR and FQNEAQ (reference sequence). There are 13 residues in the CDR3. After removal of 5 bases from V and 6 bases from J, the junction contained 7 bases not matched to a gene. The entire variable domain, with the rest obtained from reference TRBV7-9 and TRBJ2-7, is as follows: DTGVSQNPRHKITKRGQNVTFRCDPISEHNRLYWYRQTLGQGPEFLTYFQNEAQLEKSRLLSDRFSAERPKGSFSTLEIQRTEQGDSAMYLCASSQVASGEQYFGPGTRLTVT.

The chain is built from TRBV29-1 and TRBJ1-2; D gene ambiguous. The CDR3 sequence is 12 residues long. Germline CDR1 SQVTM, CDR2 ANQGSEA. V lost 8 bases and J lost 0, with 10 bases in between. This CDR3 is CSILGANYGYTF. CDR3 DNA sequence: TGCAGCATCCTCGGGGCTAACTATGGCTACACCTTC.

The V call is TRBV10-3, the J call TRBJ2-7, with D unclear. V lost 5 bases, J lost 0 bases, and 8 bases lay in between. This CDR3 comprises 13 residues. Looked up from germline, CDR1 is ENHRY and CDR2 is SYGVKD. CDR3 region: CAISSTPSYEQYF. CDR3 in DNA: TGTGCCATCAGTTCCACTCCCTCCTACGAGCAGTACTTC.

CDR3 sequence (DNA): TGTGCCAGCAGCTTCGGGATCGGACAGGGGCCCCAGCATTTT. It encodes CASSFGIGQGPQHF. The chain recombines TRBV7-9 with TRBJ1-5; 8 nucleotides agree with TRBD1. This CDR3 has 14 residues. V dropped 3 bases and J dropped 9; count of bases not matched to a gene: 7. CDR1 SEHNR and CDR2 FQNEAQ come from the germline V gene (reference sequence).

Of note for this clonotype: A much more abundant neighbour one base away suggests this may be a read error. The chain joins TRBV24-1 to TRBJ1-5, with D possibly matching TRBD1 (6 bases). From germline, CDR1 is KGHDR and CDR2 SFDVKD. Deletions cut 12 bases from V and 8 bases from J, with 13 bases between. The length of the CDR3 is 11 residues. Written as DNA, the CDR3 is TGTGCCTCCGGGAAGGGGGAGCCCCAGCATTTT. As protein: CASGKGEPQHF.

This clonotype has a count of ten or more. This chain joins TRBV7-2 and TRBJ2-7, with D perhaps matching TRBD2 (6 bases). V dropped 0 bases and J dropped 3 bases, with 9 bases sitting between them. Looked up from germline, CDR1 is SGHTA and CDR2 is FQGNSA. This CDR3 is built from 14 residues. The CDR3 loop reads CASSLATGSYEQYF. The CDR3 bases are TGTGCCAGCAGCTTAGCGACCGGGAGCTACGAGCAGTACTTC.

The V and J genes are TRBV29-1 and TRBJ2-5; D gene unclear. V lost 0 bases to trimming and J lost 4 bases, with 3 bases between them. Germline lookup yields CDR1 SQVTM and CDR2 ANQGSEA. CDR3 length equals 11 residues. The chain's CDR3 is CSVEDAETQYF. The CDR3 DNA follows: TGCAGCGTTGAAGACGCAGAGACCCAGTACTTC.

This chain joins TRBV12-3 or TRBV12-4 and TRBJ1-2, with a tentative D call TRBD1 (6 bases). This CDR3 has 14 residues. V was clipped by 6 bases and J by 2 bases, with 13 bases between them. The DNA for the CDR3 is TGTGCCAGCAGCGCCGCAGGGGAAAACTATGGCTACACCTTC. It codes for CASSAAGENYGYTF.

J is TRBJ1-1 and V is TRBV20-1; D ambiguous. The CDR3 consists of 12 residues. Germline assignment: CDR1 DFQATT and CDR2 SNEGSKA (reference sequence). Trimming stripped 4 bases from V and 1 base from J, with 7 bases between. The CDR3 sequence: CSAIGRNTEAFF. The CDR3 DNA reads TGCAGTGCTATTGGGAGGAACACTGAAGCTTTCTTT.

This clonotype was observed many times. V is TRBV24-1 and J is TRBJ2-5; 10 bases are shared with TRBD1. CDR3 length equals 15 residues. Losses at the gene ends were 6 bases for V and 4 bases for J; bases not matched to a gene: 7. Germline lookup yields CDR1 KGHDR and CDR2 SFDVKD. The CDR3 DNA reads as TGTGCCACCAGTTCCGACAGGGGGCAAGGAGAGACCCAGTACTTC. The encoded protein is CATSSDRGQGETQYF.

The table lists this clonotype with a few counts. The genes are TRBV2 and TRBJ1-5; 8 nucleotides match TRBD1. The CDR3 has 15 residues. Trimming at V came to 5 bases and at J to 0 bases, leaving 3 bases not matched to a gene. The V gene's germline CDR1 is SNHLY and CDR2 FYNNEI. CDR3 DNA: TGTGCCAGCAGTTCAACAGGGGGTAGCAATCAGCCCCAGCATTTT. Translation: CASSSTGGSNQPQHF.

This chain joins TRBV20-1 and TRBJ2-5, with TRBD1 matching 8 bases. Germline V CDR1 and CDR2: DFQATT, SNEGSKA (reference sequence). The CDR3 is 14 residues long. The V gene end was trimmed by 3 bases and the J gene end by 4 bases; junction bases not matched to a gene: 7. The CDR3 here is CSAREGQGGETQYF. The CDR3, as DNA: TGCAGTGCTAGGGAAGGACAGGGAGGAGAGACCCAGTACTTC.

The chain couples TRBV7-2 to TRBJ2-7; D is undetermined. The CDR3 is 15 residues long. Germline V CDR1 and CDR2: SGHTA, FQGNSA. The V end lost 4 bases, the J end lost 0 bases, and 13 bases lay between the germline ends. The CDR3 here is CASSSAGRSSYEQYF. For the CDR3, the DNA is TGTGCCAGCAGCTCGGCCGGCCGTTCCTCCTACGAGCAGTACTTC. The full variable domain, its missing parts supplied by reference TRBV7-2 and TRBJ2-7, is GAGVSQSPSNKVTEKGKDVELRCDPISGHTALYWYRQSLGQGLEFLIYFQGNSAPDKSGLPSDRFSAERTGGSVSTLTIQRTQQEDSAVYLCASSSAGRSSYEQYFGPGTRLTVT.

Regarding this clonotype: A read error may explain this, as a much larger clone is one base away. The chain couples TRBV7-9 to TRBJ1-1, with D perhaps matching TRBD1 (6 bases). The V end was cut by 5 bases, the J end by 0 bases, with 13 bases between. This CDR3 comprises 15 residues. CDR1 and CDR2 from the germline V gene are SEHNR and FQNEAQ (reference sequence). CDR3 protein: CASSPRDNVNTEAFF. In DNA, the CDR3 is TGTGCCAGCAGCCCCCGGGACAACGTGAACACTGAAGCTTTCTTT.

J is TRBJ2-7 and V is TRBV6-1; the D gene is possibly TRBD2 (6 bases). Trimming stripped 5 bases from V and 5 bases from J, with 13 bases between. Germline V gene sequence: CDR1 MNHNS, CDR2 SASEGT. This CDR3 has 13 amino acids. The CDR3 sequence is CASSRPGLNEQYF. The CDR3 nucleotides are TGTGCCAGCAGTCGACCGGGACTCAACGAGCAGTACTTC.